This TCR beta chain was sequenced for a study of long-term antiretroviral therapy in people with HIV. Study-level results: Blood in the study was drawn between about 2004 and 2017, possibly under older ART regimens, which may be less effective than current ones.

HIV-positive participants were all treated in the United States. Sequencing used immunoSEQ v3.0 at survey level. Method: immunoSEQ multiplex PCR; TCRdb's copy keeps in-frame clones and lacks some. The sample includes over 30,000 clones, approximately 87% of them seen just once. As concerns this clone: Its antigen is still unknown.

This TCR derives from a woman in her forties or fifties with HIV. This sample comprised unsorted PBMCs, obtained 1.2 years after starting antiretroviral therapy.

The CDR3 DNA reads as TGTGCCAGCCGAGAAATAGCGGAATCCTACAATGAGCAGTTCTTC. This translates into CASREIAESYNEQFF. The chain recombines TRBV27 with TRBJ2-1, with D possibly TRBD2 on 6 matching bases. CDR3 size: 15 residues. The V and J ends lost 8 bases and 1 base respectively, with 15 bases between them. In germline, CDR1 is MNHEY, CDR2 SMNVEV (reference sequence).